Following are 5 T cell receptor beta chains from one sample sequenced in a study of T-cell reconstitution after alpha-beta-depleted transplantation in children. TCRbeta library construction was performed incorporating unique molecular identifiers. TCRdb re-called the PCR reads with MiXCR, one entry per CDR3 protein. The table records about 500,000 distinct CDR3 sequences, about 33% of them present only once. The starting material was PBMCs from the stem cell graft donor, obtained from the stem cell graft. These receptors came from a human donor who donated a stem cell graft to a child with aplastic anemia.

In this sample, this clonotype turned up a few times. The genes are TRBV27 and TRBJ2-7, with D unclear. Germline-derived CDR1 and CDR2 are MNHEY and SMNVEV (reference sequence). The CDR3 runs to 13 residues. Trimming shortened V by 5 bases and J by 6 bases, and 14 bases separated the two germline ends. CDR3 DNA sequence: TGTGCCAGCAGTATGGGCCCTATTTCCGAGCAGTACGTC. Its protein product is CASSMGPISEQYV.

This clonotype showed up just a few times. J is TRBJ2-2 and V is TRBV6-2 or TRBV6-3; TRBD2 matches at 12 bases. The germline CDR1 and CDR2 sequences are MNHEY and SVGEGT. V trimming: 5 bases; J trimming: 5 bases; junction bases outside the gene matches: 6. CDR3 length equals 16 residues. The CDR3 region is CASSILAGGPTGELFF. The DNA of the CDR3 is TGTGCCAGCAGTATTCTAGCGGGAGGGCCAACCGGGGAGCTGTTTTTT.

This chain links TRBV5-1 with TRBJ1-1, with 10 nucleotides matching TRBD1. Germline assignment: CDR1 SGHRS and CDR2 YFSETQ. V trimming: 3 bases; J trimming: 1 base; junction bases outside the gene matches: 12. This CDR3 region has 18 residues. CDR3 loop: CASSSAPGTGATNTEAFF. CDR3 in DNA: TGCGCCAGCAGCTCCGCCCCCGGGACAGGGGCGACGAACACTGAAGCTTTCTTT.

This chain connects TRBV7-2 to TRBJ1-2; no reliable D call. In germline, CDR1 is SGHTA, CDR2 FQGNSA. This CDR3 has 12 residues. Trimming pared 2 bases from V and 6 bases from J, leaving 7 bases between. CDR3 loop: CASSLKGHGYTF. DNA of the CDR3: TGTGCCAGCAGCTTAAAAGGACATGGCTACACCTTC.

With regard to this clonotype: This likely comes from a read error, as the CDR3 has no conserved phenylalanine or tryptophan at its end. The rearrangement uses TRBV29-1 and TRBJ1-1; maybe TRBD1 (6 bases). The ends were cut back, 7 bases at V and 8 bases at J, with 14 bases in the middle. From germline, CDR1 is SQVTM and CDR2 ANQGSEA. This CDR3 contains 11 residues. CDR3 sequence: CSAGANVEAFL. CDR3 nucleotides: TGCAGCGCAGGGGCTAACGTGGAAGCTTTCTTG.